The clone carrying this T cell receptor (beta chain) occurred a few times. Its antigen is currently unknown. This sample was included in a study of T-cell reconstitution after alpha-beta-depleted transplantation in children. Findings and limits, study-wide: One year after transplant, T-cell counts and diversity came mostly from newly produced T cells. Some patients' high day-60 TCRbeta diversity was traced to surviving recipient T cells and thymic progenitors. Approximately two months post-transplant, alpha-beta T cells reportedly originated from several hundred expanded graft clones.

With V trimmed by 7 bases and J by 6 bases, 5 bases remained unmatched. Germline CDR1 reads SNHLY; CDR2 reads FYNNEI. The CDR3 covers 13 residues. A library of TCRbeta sequences, prepared with unique molecular identifiers, was generated. TCRdb independently ran MiXCR on the PCR reads; one entry per CDR3 protein. Here the sample spans approximately 220,000 distinct CDR3 sequences, roughly 18% being singletons. The source was PBMCs, mostly from graft donor cells, collected 360 days after TCRalphabeta/CD19-depleted stem cell transplant. The receptor was derived from a male patient between 2 and 10 years old who had a stem cell transplant for acute lymphoblastic leukemia, so the T cells may come from the graft donor. The chain uses TRBV2 and TRBJ1-5; 8 positions agree with TRBD1. The chain's CDR3 is CASTQGALQPQHF. CDR3 sequence (DNA): TGTGCCAGCACCCAGGGGGCCCTTCAGCCCCAGCATTTT.